The next 30 T cell receptor beta chains were all read from a single sample in a study of cytomegalovirus exposure and HLA in healthy donors. With 60 Vbeta and 13 Jbeta primers, the PCR was carried out. Using immunoSEQ multiplex PCR, the repertoire was profiled, and TCRdb retains in-frame clones only, with some absent. The table has about 300,000 clones, just over 85% seen once. Input material: PBMCs. Every receptor here comes from a man aged 40-50 years in good health and CMV-seropositive.

The V and J genes are TRBV2 and TRBJ1-5; D is unresolved. Looked up from germline, CDR1 is SNHLY and CDR2 is FYNNEI. The CDR3 has 13 residues. V was trimmed by 4 bases and J by 4 bases, leaving 8 bases between them. The CDR3 here is CASSAQYNQPQHF. The CDR3 DNA reads as TGTGCCAGCAGTGCCCAGTATAATCAGCCCCAGCATTTT.

This chain links TRBV28 with TRBJ2-4, with 8 nucleotides matching TRBD1. The germline V gene has CDR1 MDHEN and CDR2 SYDVKM. V was clipped by 6 bases and J by 5 bases; unmatched bases: 6. The CDR3 has 14 amino acids. The CDR3 sequence: CASSQRQGQNIQYF. The DNA for the CDR3 is TGTGCCAGCAGCCAAAGACAGGGGCAAAACATTCAGTACTTC.

This clone was seen a single time. The CDR3: CSGQGASQFF. The CDR3 nucleotides read TGCAGTGGACAGGGGGCGTCTCAGTTCTTC. V usage is TRBV20-1 and J usage is TRBJ2-1, with 10 nucleotides matching TRBD1. The CDR3 covers 10 residues. Germline V gene lookup returns CDR1 DFQATT and CDR2 SNEGSKA (reference sequence). Trimming cost V 7 bases and J 13 bases; bases outside gene matches: 4.

DNA for the CDR3: TGTGCCAGCAGGCCAGACAGGGTGAGTCAGCCCCAGCATTTT. It encodes CASRPDRVSQPQHF. The chain carries TRBV6-5 and TRBJ1-5; 7 bases fit TRBD1. The ends lost 6 bases at V and 6 bases at J; junction bases unmatched: 8. Looked up from germline, CDR1 is MNHEY and CDR2 is SVGAGI. CDR3 length equals 14 residues.

This clone is a singleton in its sample. This sequence joins TRBV19 and TRBJ2-7; TRBD2 matches 11 bases. The CDR3 length is 15 residues. The junction had 6 bases not matched to a gene; V was cut back by 8 bases and J by 0 bases. Germline assignment: CDR1 LNHDA and CDR2 SQIVND (reference sequence). CDR3 bases: TGTGCCAGTGGACTAGCGGGTGGAAGCTCCTACGAGCAGTACTTC. It is translated as CASGLAGGSSYEQYF.

V and J are TRBV2 and TRBJ2-5; 10 bases line up with TRBD1. CDR3 length: 15 residues. CDR1 SNHLY and CDR2 FYNNEI come from the germline V gene. The V gene end was trimmed by 6 bases and the J gene end by 3 bases; junction bases not matched to a gene: 7. Written as DNA, the CDR3 is TGTGCCAGCAGGAGACCGGGACAGGGGAAAGAGACCCAGTACTTC. Its translation: CASRRPGQGKETQYF.

This chain connects TRBV19 to TRBJ2-7, with 15 nucleotides matching TRBD2. The CDR3 is 17 amino acids. Germline CDR1 is LNHDA and CDR2 is SQIVND (reference sequence). V dropped 4 bases and J dropped 7; count of bases not matched to a gene: 11. The CDR3 DNA reads as TGTGCCAGTAGTACCTTGGGACTAGCGGGAGGAAGGGAAGAGCAGTACTTC. It codes for CASSTLGLAGGREEQYF.

This rearrangement joins TRBV7-8 to TRBJ2-7; 7 bases line up with TRBD1. The germline V gene has CDR1 SGHVS and CDR2 FQNEAQ. The CDR3 totals 16 residues. V shed 4 bases and J 5 bases; nucleotides not matched to a gene: 14. CDR3 coding DNA: TGTGCCAGCAGCTATATACAGGGGCTCGTTCCCCACGAGCAGTACTTC. This gives the protein CASSYIQGLVPHEQYF.

This clone was picked up one time. V is TRBV27 and J is TRBJ2-5, with TRBD2 identical over 11 bases. The V gene end was trimmed by 6 bases and the J gene end by 4 bases; junction bases not matched to a gene: 4. In germline, CDR1 is MNHEY, CDR2 SMNVEV (reference sequence). CDR3 length equals 14 residues. The CDR3 DNA reads as TGTGCCAGCAGCGATAGCGGGAGGGGAGAGACCCAGTACTTC. It yields the protein CASSDSGRGETQYF.

Notes on this clone: The same CDR3 is also encoded by other DNA sequences in this sample. The chain recombines TRBV6-5 with TRBJ1-2, with D unresolved. The CDR3 totals 11 residues. Trimming removed 4 bases at V and 4 bases at J, with 4 bases between. Germline CDR1 is MNHEY and CDR2 is SVGAGI. This CDR3 is CASSSGYGYTF. DNA for the CDR3: TGTGCCAGCAGTTCGGGCTATGGCTACACCTTC.

This clone was detected a few times. The chain is built from TRBV5-1 and TRBJ2-1; 9 bases align to TRBD2. The CDR3 covers 13 residues. J lost 12 bases, V lost 0 bases, and 4 bases had no gene match. Germline V gene lookup returns CDR1 SGHRS and CDR2 YFSETQ. CDR3 DNA sequence: TGCGCCAGCAGCTTGGCGGCTAGCGGGGCGCAGTTCTTC. This translates into CASSLAASGAQFF.

The J gene is TRBJ2-1, the V gene TRBV10-1; 8 bases line up with TRBD2. Germline trimming cut 4 bases from V and 0 bases from J; bases unmatched to any gene: 5. Germline values: CDR1 WNHNN, CDR2 SYGVQD (reference sequence). This CDR3 has 16 amino acids. CDR3 nucleotides: TGCGCCAGCAGTGCCGTTAGCGGGGTCTCCTACAATGAGCAGTTCTTC. Amino acids: CASSAVSGVSYNEQFF.

This clone was observed a single time. This chain joins TRBV5-6 and TRBJ1-1, with 7 bases that match TRBD1. The germline CDR1 and CDR2 sequences are SGHDT and YYEEEE. V shed 5 bases and J 3 bases; nucleotides not matched to a gene: 10. The CDR3 contains 15 residues. CDR3 in amino acids: CASRLSGTEDTEAFF. The CDR3, as DNA: TGTGCCAGCAGATTGTCCGGGACAGAAGACACTGAAGCTTTCTTT.

The chain recombines TRBV6-6 with TRBJ2-2, with 7 positions matching TRBD1. CDR1 is MNHNY, CDR2 SVGAGI, per germline (reference sequence). This CDR3 spans 13 amino acids. The ends lost 3 bases at V and 13 bases at J; junction bases unmatched: 8. The CDR3 DNA reads as TGTGCCAGCAGTTATTCCGGACAGGCAGGGCTGTTTTTT. It specifies CASSYSGQAGLFF.

This chain connects TRBV9 to TRBJ2-1; possibly TRBD2 for D (6 bases). Deletions cut 0 bases from V and 1 base from J, with 8 bases between. This CDR3 is 15 amino acids long. CDR1 SGDLS and CDR2 YYNGEE come from the germline V gene. The CDR3 spells CASSVGGASYNEQFF. The CDR3 nucleotides are TGTGCCAGCAGCGTAGGCGGGGCGTCCTACAATGAGCAGTTCTTC.

This rearrangement joins TRBV5-1 to TRBJ2-2, with TRBD1 matching over 9 bases. Germline V gives CDR1 SGHRS, CDR2 YFSETQ. This CDR3 is built from 16 residues. Unmatched junction bases numbered 8, after V lost 4 bases and J lost 4 bases. CDR3 in DNA: TGCGCCAGCAGCGCCACAGGGGGCTCTGGCACCGGGGAGCTGTTTTTT. Translated, it gives CASSATGGSGTGELFF.

The chain uses TRBV29-1 and TRBJ1-1; TRBD1 is a possible D gene (6 bases). The V gene's germline CDR1 is SQVTM and CDR2 ANQGSEA. V lost 5 bases and J 8 bases, leaving 15 bases between the germline ends. This CDR3 spans 12 amino acids. The CDR3 DNA follows: TGCAGCGTTCAGGACAGTAAATCCGAAGCTTTCTTT. Translation gives CSVQDSKSEAFF.

The chain has TRBV2 and TRBJ2-1; D may be TRBD1 (6 bases). Germline CDR1 and CDR2: SNHLY and FYNNEI. The V end lost 1 base, the J end lost 2 bases, and 9 bases lay between the germline ends. The CDR3 is 15 residues long. CDR3 sequence (DNA): TGTGCCAGCAGTGAAGACAGGGCAGCCTACAATGAGCAGTTCTTC. Encoded protein: CASSEDRAAYNEQFF.

V gene TRBV5-1 combines with J gene TRBJ1-2; 10 bases match TRBD1. This CDR3 is built from 15 residues. CDR1 SGHRS and CDR2 YFSETQ come from the germline V gene. With V trimmed by 3 bases and J by 7 bases, 9 bases remained unmatched. This chain's CDR3 is CASSWTGTGASGYTF. In nucleotides, the CDR3 is TGCGCCAGCAGCTGGACCGGGACAGGGGCTTCTGGCTACACCTTC.

The chain has TRBV18 and TRBJ2-1, with a possible D match to TRBD2 (6 bases). The CDR3 has 13 residues. CDR1 is KGHSH, CDR2 LQKENI, per germline. V was shortened by 3 bases and J by 7 bases, with 10 bases between the two germline ends. The CDR3: CASSPMRENEQFF. The CDR3, as DNA: TGTGCCAGCTCACCGATGCGGGAAAATGAGCAGTTCTTC.

This clone has a handful of counts. The J gene is TRBJ2-7, the V gene TRBV6-1, with TRBD2 as a possible D gene (6 bases). There are 17 residues in the CDR3. Germline CDR1 reads MNHNS; CDR2 reads SASEGT. Trimming stripped 0 bases from V and 3 bases from J, with 18 bases between. This CDR3 reads CASSEAGLSQGLYEQYF. The CDR3 bases are TGTGCCAGCAGTGAAGCTGGGCTTTCGCAGGGACTCTACGAGCAGTACTTC.

The V gene is TRBV12-2, the J gene TRBJ2-1; no check of the table's D call, TRBD2, against the DNA was made. TRBV12-2 is recorded as a pseudogene. CDR3 length: 14 residues. CDR3 sequence (DNA): TGTGCAAGTCGCCCGGGAGTGGACCCCCATGAGCAGTTCTTC. Translation: CASRPGVDPHEQFF.

This chain links TRBV6-5 with TRBJ2-7; 7 bases map to TRBD1. V was clipped by 6 bases and J by 3 bases; unmatched bases: 11. From germline, CDR1 is MNHEY and CDR2 SVGAGI. The CDR3 covers 15 residues. DNA for the CDR3: TGTGCCAGCAGGGCGACAGGGAGTAGGATCTACGAGCAGTACTTC. Its translation is CASRATGSRIYEQYF.

The chain is built from TRBV7-9 and TRBJ2-5; 14 nucleotides align to TRBD2. Germline lookup yields CDR1 SEHNR and CDR2 FQNEAQ (reference sequence). The CDR3 runs to 19 residues. V was clipped by 3 bases and J by 5 bases; unmatched bases: 14. CDR3 coding DNA: TGTGCCAGCAGCTTCCCAGAGACGGGACTAGCGGGAGAAGTGGAGACCCAGTACTTC. Translating it yields CASSFPETGLAGEVETQYF.

The V gene is TRBV5-4, the J gene TRBJ2-7, with TRBD1 matching 8 bases. From germline, CDR1 is SGHNT and CDR2 YYREEE (reference sequence). Losses at the gene ends were 4 bases for V and 0 bases for J; bases not matched to a gene: 6. The CDR3 has 15 amino acids. For the CDR3, the DNA is TGTGCCAGCAGCGATCGGACAGGGCCCTCCTACGAGCAGTACTTC. Translation: CASSDRTGPSYEQYF.

This chain joins TRBV27 and TRBJ1-2; TRBD1 matches at 10 bases. Trimming cost V 5 bases and J 7 bases; bases outside gene matches: 7. The CDR3 runs 14 residues. In germline, CDR1 is MNHEY, CDR2 SMNVEV (reference sequence). CDR3 DNA sequence: TGTGCCAGCAGTCCCCGGGGACAGGGGTTTGGCTACACCTTC. Translated, it gives CASSPRGQGFGYTF.

The V call is TRBV7-9, the J call TRBJ1-1; the D gene is possibly TRBD1 (5 bases). V was cut by 2 bases and J by 8 bases, with 9 bases left in between. Per the germline V gene, CDR1 is SEHNR and CDR2 is FQNEAQ (reference sequence). CDR3 length: 12 amino acids. The CDR3 protein is CASSLYRQEAFF. CDR3 in DNA: TGTGCCAGCAGCTTATATAGACAGGAAGCTTTCTTT.

The rearrangement joins TRBV28 to TRBJ2-7; a weak D match, TRBD2 (6 bases). Germline V lookup: CDR1 MDHEN, CDR2 SYDVKM. V shed 2 bases and J shed 2 bases, with 10 bases lying between them. The CDR3 consists of 14 residues. CDR3: CASSLLAGPYEQYF. The CDR3, as DNA: TGTGCCAGCAGTTTACTGGCGGGACCCTACGAGCAGTACTTC. The complete variable domain, with remaining parts taken from reference TRBV28 and TRBJ2-7, reads DVKVTQSSRYLVKRTGEKVFLECVQDMDHENMFWYRQDPGLGLRLIYFSYDVKMKEKGDIPEGYSVSREKKERFSLILESASTNQTSMYLCASSLLAGPYEQYFGPGTRLTVT.

The V call is TRBV27, the J call TRBJ2-7; D perhaps matches TRBD1 (6 bases). CDR3 size: 15 residues. Germline values: CDR1 MNHEY, CDR2 SMNVEV (reference sequence). Trimming stripped 7 bases from V and 2 bases from J, with 18 bases between. The CDR3 DNA reads as TGTGCCAGCATGGGAAACAGGGCAACAACCTACGAGCAGTACTTC. Encoded protein: CASMGNRATTYEQYF.

This chain links TRBV7-9 with TRBJ2-1; D is possibly TRBD1 (5 bases). Per germline, CDR1 SEHNR and CDR2 FQNEAQ (reference sequence). This CDR3 region has 14 residues. Trimming took off 5 bases at V and 6 bases at J, with 14 bases between the two ends. The CDR3: CASSLGLGANEQFF. Here the CDR3 DNA reads TGTGCCAGCAGCCTAGGTTTAGGGGCCAATGAGCAGTTCTTC.